The entry that follows covers one T cell receptor (beta chain) sequence. Its antigen is unknown. Base qualities were left out, and no much larger clone turns up one base away. The data stem from a study of shared clonotypes between healthy human individuals (dated by TCRdb to 2020 to 2022). In the study overall: The cohort comprised two women and three men aged 18 to 49 years. For each donor, CD4 naive and CD4 memory were each given three plates, CD8 naive was given two plates, and CD8 memory was given one plate. The study deeply sequenced blood TCR repertoires of about 5 healthy adults to estimate repertoire size and the extent of clonotype sharing between individuals. Libraries were prepared and TCR repertoires were sequenced by different laboratories using diverse techniques, in order to increase sequencing depth and limit assay-specific biases. Leukapheresis yielded between about 0.94 and 8.9 billion PBMCs per donor. What the research found in general, with its limitations: Pairwise subsampling indicated that sequencing depth was expected to affect the degree of clonotype sharing among donors. Incomplete sequencing was indicated by rarefaction of sorted-subset datasets, despite the large sequencing depth. Compared with non-shared clonotypes, the clonotypes found in all four sorted-subset donors had higher generation probabilities. Estimated clonotype richness was generally larger for naive than for memory subsets. Sampling was limited to blood, and TCR repertoires in tissue likely differ from TCR repertoires in blood. Because the study included only a small number of donors, the genetic and exposure-history diversity represented was limited. Sharing across a few donors was observed for approximately 5% of naive CD4, over 3% of naive CD8, about 2.3% of memory CD4, and roughly 0.4% of memory CD8 clonotypes.

For the CD8 naive samples, CD45RO-negative cells were positively selected for CCR7, yielding a CD45RA+CCR7+ population from which TemRA cells were excluded. The donors were healthy, HIV-negative adults with no recently reported acute infections or vaccinations. Every donor was a Caucasian adult living in Nashville, Tennessee, USA. Blood was obtained by leukapheresis, after which PBMCs were separated by Ficoll-Histopaque density gradient centrifugation and cryopreserved in liquid nitrogen vapor phase. Analytical flow cytometry was used to check the purity and quantity of every magnetically sorted T cell population. Each sorted fraction had its genomic DNA isolated and then quantified by UV absorbance on a Nanodrop 2000c. Using the deep immunoSEQ assay, TCR CDR3 regions were amplified from genomic DNA by multiplex PCR. Extracted genomic DNA from each cell subset was spread evenly across all wells of several immunoSEQ 96-well plates, with each plate serving as a replicate. Each replicate PCR for sorted subsets received approximately 200 ng genomic DNA, equal to around 32,000 T cell genomes. Purified libraries were measured with a Qubit 3.0 fluorometer, size-checked on a Bioanalyzer 2100, and measured again with the KAPA Library Quantification kit. Each immunoSEQ 96-well plate was sequenced on its own single-read 150-cycle Illumina NextSeq 550 flow cell. On the authors' methods: Because the immunoSEQ output included only junctional sequences and no quality scores, the filtering could not be the same as the filtering used for full-length reads. Sequences were annotated with PyIR, a Python wrapper for IgBLAST v1.9, using IMGT germline references to assign V/J genes and CDR3. Reads were removed for weak V/J assignments (E-value above 1e-6), missing CDR3, stop codons, out-of-frame junctions, or ambiguous translated residues. V3J clonotypes were defined by identical inferred V gene, J gene, and CDR3 amino acid sequence. Percentage overlap between repertoires was calculated by dividing the number of shared unique clonotypes by the size of the smaller repertoire. RTK rarefaction, the Chao1 estimator, and Recon v2.1 estimates of unobserved clonotypes were used to assess repertoire richness. OLGA was used to compute generation probabilities for all TCRbeta clonotypes that the gDNA method yielded from a few donors. Imported from immuneACCESS, the table was reduced by TCRdb to in-frame sequences with V and J called. These copies leave out some clones; in studies compared against another copy, an unresolved V gene accounts for under half, and the cause of the remainder is not known. V and J calls and clone size are those listed in that table; D and trimming were worked out from the DNA. The sample profile shows about 2,200,000 clones; 85% to 95% of them were found once. The top ten constitute 1.7% of the sample.

The origin of this receptor is a man younger than 35 in good health. Some clones in this sample may be carry-over from other donors' samples. Sequencing input: naive CD8+ T cells from PBMCs. Interpreted using the paper, the cell subset or site label stands for: CD45RA+CCR7+.

CDR3 region: CSVWGDTYYGYTF. The DNA is TGCAGCGTCTGGGGGGACACTTACTATGGCTACACCTTC. The V gene is TRBV29-1 and the J gene is TRBJ1-2; TRBD1 might be the D gene, on 6 matching bases. The CDR3 sequence holds 13 residues, the cysteine and phenylalanine included. Only CDR3 DNA is held: 39 bases, read in frame from base 1. Between the V and J ends, shortened by 6 bases and 3 bases respectively, the junction contains 14 bases. CDR1 and CDR2, looked up from the germline V gene, are SQVTM and ANQGSEA.